The clone carrying this TCR beta chain was recorded at least ten times. Antigen specificity is unknown. The data are from a study of regulatory T cells in long-lasting Graves disease. Germline V gene lookup returns CDR1 SGHNT and CDR2 YENEEA. With 1 base removed from V and 8 bases from J, the gap between germline ends came to 11 bases. The CDR3 has 13 residues. Study observations and caveats: Small numbers of samples may have cut accuracy. TRBV28, TRBJ1-2 and TRBJ2-5 emerged as the favored segments in persistent disease.

TCR beta libraries were built with iRepertoire HTBI primers and Arm-PCR of CDR3 regions. TCRdb reprocessed the multiplex PCR reads with MiXCR, giving one entry per CDR3 protein. The repertoire includes roughly 400,000 distinct CDR3 sequences, over 12% of them detected once, and over 7% sits in the top ten. Time point given: newly diagnosed GD, antithyroid drugs for less than 3 months. The authors made the TCR library using RNA they extracted from PBMCs. The sample was also reused in another study, on T cells in Graves' hyperthyroidism and ophthalmopathy. Per that paper: Patients between 18 and 65 years old had hyperthyroidism, newly diagnosed and lasting under 2 months. Stable hyperthyroidism and ophthalmopathy were separated using 13 V-J signatures.

Material: peripheral blood mononuclear cells (PBMCs), obtained at new diagnosis, from a patient treated with antithyroid drugs. The TCR originated in a middle-aged woman with Graves disease. V and J are TRBV11-3 and TRBJ1-1; D might be TRBD1 (6 bases). The CDR3 protein is CASSLVGGGEAFF. CDR3 in DNA: TGTGCCAGCAGCTTAGTGGGAGGGGGGGAAGCTTTCTTT.